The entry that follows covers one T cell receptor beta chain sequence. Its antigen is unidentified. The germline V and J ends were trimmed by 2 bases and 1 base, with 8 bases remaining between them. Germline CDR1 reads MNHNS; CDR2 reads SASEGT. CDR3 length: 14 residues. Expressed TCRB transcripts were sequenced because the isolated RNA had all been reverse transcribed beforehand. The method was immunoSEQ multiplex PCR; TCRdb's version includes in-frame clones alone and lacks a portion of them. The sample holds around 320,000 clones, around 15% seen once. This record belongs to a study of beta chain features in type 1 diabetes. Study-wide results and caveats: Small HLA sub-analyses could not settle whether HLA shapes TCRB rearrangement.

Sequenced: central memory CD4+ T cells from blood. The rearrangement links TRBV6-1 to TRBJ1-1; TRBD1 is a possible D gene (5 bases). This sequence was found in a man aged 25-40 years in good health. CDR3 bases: TGTGCCAGCAGTGAAAGGGGTGAGAACACTGAAGCTTTCTTT. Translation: CASSERGENTEAFF.